This entry is about one TCR beta chain. TCRdb ran MiXCR on the PCR reads and lists one entry per CDR3 protein. The data show about 10,000 distinct CDR3 sequences, with approximately 30% seen just once and 8.2% held by the top ten. The entry originates in a study of immune characterization of retroperitoneal liposarcoma. The CDR3 consists of 12 residues. V gene TRBV12-3 or TRBV12-4 combines with J gene TRBJ2-5, with D possibly being TRBD2 (5 bases). With the DNA end fitting TRBJ2-7 better, the J assignment may be wrong. Sequencing used tumor tissue. This TCR was recovered from a male donor with retroperitoneal liposarcoma. The CDR3 bases are TGTGCCAGCAGTTACGGGATTGGCGAGCAGTACTTC. This sequence encodes CASSYGIGEQYF.